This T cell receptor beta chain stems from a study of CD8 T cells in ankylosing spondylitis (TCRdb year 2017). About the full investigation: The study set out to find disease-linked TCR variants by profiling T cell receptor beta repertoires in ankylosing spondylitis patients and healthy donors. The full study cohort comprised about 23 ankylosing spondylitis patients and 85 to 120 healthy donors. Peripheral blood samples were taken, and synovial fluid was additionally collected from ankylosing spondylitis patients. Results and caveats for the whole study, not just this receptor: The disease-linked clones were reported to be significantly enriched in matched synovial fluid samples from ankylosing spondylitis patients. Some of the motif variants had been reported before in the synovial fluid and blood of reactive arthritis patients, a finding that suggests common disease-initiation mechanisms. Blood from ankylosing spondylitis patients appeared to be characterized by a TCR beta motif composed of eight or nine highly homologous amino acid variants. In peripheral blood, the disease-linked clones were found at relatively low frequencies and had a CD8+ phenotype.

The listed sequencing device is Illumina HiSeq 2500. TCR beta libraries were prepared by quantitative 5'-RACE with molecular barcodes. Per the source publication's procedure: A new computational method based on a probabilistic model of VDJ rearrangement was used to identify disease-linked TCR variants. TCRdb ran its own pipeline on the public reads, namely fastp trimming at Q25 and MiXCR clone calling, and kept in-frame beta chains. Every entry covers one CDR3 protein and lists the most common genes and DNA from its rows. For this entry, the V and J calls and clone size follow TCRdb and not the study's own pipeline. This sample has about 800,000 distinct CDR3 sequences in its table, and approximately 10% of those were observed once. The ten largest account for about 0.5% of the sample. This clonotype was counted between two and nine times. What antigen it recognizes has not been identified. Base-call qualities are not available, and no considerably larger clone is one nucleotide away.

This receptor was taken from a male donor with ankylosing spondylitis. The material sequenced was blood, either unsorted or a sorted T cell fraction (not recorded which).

CDR3 reads: CASSLADPRTEAFF. The nucleotide sequence reads as follows: TGCGCCAGCAGCTTGGCCGATCCGAGGACTGAAGCTTTCTTT. The V and J genes are TRBV5-1 and TRBJ1-1, with the D gene too uncertain to name. Spanning cysteine to phenylalanine, the CDR3 consists of 14 amino acids. Of the read, only the CDR3 DNA is kept; its 42 bases are in frame from base 1. The junction shows trimming of 0 bases on V and 5 bases on J, plus 11 bases between the germline ends. For CDR1 and CDR2, the germline V gene lists SGHRS and YFSETQ.